This T cell receptor beta chain was found in a study of graft-versus-host responses after intestinal transplantation. Study context: Uniformly, recipients were administered anti-thymocyte globulin induction with subsequent tacrolimus and steroids for around 3 years. Findings and caveats of the study: GvH clones surfaced in recipient marrow, some emerging earlier in ileum or blood.

Generated by immunoSEQ multiplex PCR, the TCRdb table keeps only in-frame clones and is missing some. The repertoire holds 84,000 or so clones, with approximately 80% as singletons. A note on this clone: Its cognate antigen is unknown.

Germline V gene sequence: CDR1 MDHEN, CDR2 SYDVKM. The CDR3 contains 18 residues. V was shortened by 1 base and J by 0 bases, with 13 bases between the two germline ends. The V call is TRBV28, the J call TRBJ2-6; D remains unclear. This TCR was recovered from a human donor who received an intestinal transplant. The sample in question was unstimulated CD4+ T cells sorted from spleen or lymph node cells, obtained before intestinal transplant. CDR3 DNA: TGTGCCAGCAGTTTATTCGCGGCGGCGACCTCTGGGGCCAACGTCCTGACTTTC. Its translation: CASSLFAAATSGANVLTF. Full variable domain (rest looked up from reference TRBV28 and TRBJ2-6): DVKVTQSSRYLVKRTGEKVFLECVQDMDHENMFWYRQDPGLGLRLIYFSYDVKMKEKGDIPEGYSVSREKKERFSLILESASTNQTSMYLCASSLFAAATSGANVLTFGAGSRLTVL.